Listed below are T cell receptor beta chains from one sample, sequenced in a study of T cell responses to AZD1222 COVID-19 vaccine. Using immunoSEQ multiplex PCR, the repertoire was profiled, and TCRdb retains in-frame clones only, with some absent. The sample lists approximately 150,000 clones; around 93% were seen once. The specimen was peripheral blood, collected 28 days after the second AZD1222 dose. These receptor sequences come from an adult who received the AZD1222 COVID-19 vaccine. Both conserved end residues are part of each CDR3. A D gene is named only where the DNA matches it firmly.

TRBV3-1/TRBV3-2,TRBD2,CASSQGSGGVETQYF
TRBV6-5,.,CASRGKSQPQHF
TRBV2,.,CASSLRRSETPTETQYF
TRBV6-1,.,CASSEVAASTDTQYF
TRBV6-5,.,CASSYSSWGAEAFF
TRBV18,.,CASSPRDGYSYEQYF
TRBV3-1/TRBV3-2,.,CASSRDRSGQPQHF
TRBV7-2,.,CASSLGDNEPLEKLFF
TRBV3-1/TRBV3-2,TRBD1,CASSQGQGNYGYTF
TRBV19,.,CASSIGQSSGNTIYF
TRBV4-2,TRBD1,CASSLITGGVSYEQYF
TRBV7-2,.,CASSPFTDTQYF
TRBV7-2,TRBD2,CASSLTSGSSGELFF
TRBV12-3/TRBV12-4,.,CASLRHTDTQYF
TRBV4-1,.,CASSHPLVGPYNEQFF
TRBV5-4,.,CASSAGTDIYGYTF
TRBV3-1/TRBV3-2,.,CASSLKNGEKLFF
TRBV27,.,CASSLTGKGQPQHF
TRBV19,.,CASSNRPGAAGNEQFF
TRBV5-1,TRBD2,CASKGTSATDTQYF
TRBV7-3,.,CASSPQGGVYEQYF
TRBV6-4,TRBD2,CASSDSGTSGGYNEQFF
TRBV3-1/TRBV3-2,.,CASSQGLDTGELFF
TRBV23-1,TRBD1,CASSQGDRGRHQPQHF
TRBV6-8,.,CASSKGYSYEQYF
TRBV7-7,TRBD2,CASSPSGTGLNEQFF
TRBV14,TRBD1,CASSPTVYMTGPNTEAFF
TRBV30,TRBD1,CAWSVDRGRGAFF
TRBV30,TRBD1,CAYSRDSTYEQYF
TRBV7-2,TRBD1,CASSQTRTGQGVNEKLFF
TRBV25-1,.,CASSEIGDTEAFF
TRBV2,.,CAGARPKATGDTQYF
TRBV24-1,TRBD1,CATSDPKTGVASGNTIYF
TRBV20-1,.,CSAASPHEQYF
TRBV5-8,TRBD1,CASSSDTGTDPDTQYF
TRBV12-5,.,CASGSTSFMTYNEQFF
TRBV6-5,.,CATVNTRGQAGELFF
TRBV4-1,.,CASSQASRNTEAFF
TRBV7-2,TRBD2,CASSKYSGTAYEQYF
TRBV7-6,TRBD2,CASSLNKRLVAGANTGELFF
TRBV18,TRBD2,CASTPLSGRAPDTQYF